A single sample gave rise to the 21 T cell receptor beta chains below, sequenced in a study of T cells in Graves' hyperthyroidism and ophthalmopathy. Amplification targeted TCR beta CDR3 regions from RNA transcripts. HTBI primers were used for first-round RT-PCR of the TCR CDR3. A single record per CDR3 protein comes from TCRdb applying MiXCR to the multiplex PCR reads. The sample lists some 770,000 distinct CDR3 sequences, about 16% occurring once. The material sequenced was blood. These receptors originate from a man between 18 and 29 years old with Graves' hyperthyroidism.

This clonotype was counted ten times or more. The gene calls are TRBV27 and TRBJ1-6; perhaps TRBD1 as D (6 bases). This CDR3 has 15 amino acids. The V gene lost 4 bases and the J gene lost 2 bases, with 9 bases spanning the gap. Germline V gene data show CDR1 as MNHEY and CDR2 as SMNVEV (reference sequence). As DNA, the CDR3 is TGTGCCAGCAGTTCCGGGGGGCCCTATAATTCACCCCTCCACTTT. Protein: CASSSGGPYNSPLHF.

This clonotype was seen at least ten times. The DNA is omitted, as the CDR3 cannot be located on it reliably, and the CDR3 follows TCRdb's listing. This sequence joins TRBV2 and TRBJ1-2; TRBD1, the D gene given by the table, was not confirmed from the DNA. Counting both end residues, the CDR3 totals 12 amino acids. In germline, CDR1 is SNHLY, CDR2 FYNNEI. The CDR3 sequence: CASSESVARGTF.

Ten or more counts support this clonotype. V gene TRBV2 combines with J gene TRBJ2-1; 9 bases line up with TRBD2. This CDR3 is 17 amino acids long. Losses at the gene ends were 4 bases for V and 10 bases for J; bases not matched to a gene: 17. The V gene's germline CDR1 is SNHLY and CDR2 FYNNEI. In DNA form, the CDR3 reads TGTGCCAGCAGTGCCTCAGGGGTAGCGGGAGCCTTCTTGGAGCAGTTCTTC. This translates into CASSASGVAGAFLEQFF.

This clonotype was detected a few times. The chain combines TRBV28 with TRBJ1-3; TRBD1 might be the D (6 bases). V was cut by 1 base and J by 7 bases, with 14 bases left in between. The CDR3 is 15 residues long. Germline CDR1 is MDHEN and CDR2 is SYDVKM. The CDR3, as DNA: TGTGCCAGCAGTTTATCAGGGGTCGATTGGAACACCATATATTTT. Translating gives CASSLSGVDWNTIYF. Full variable domain (missing parts from reference TRBV28 and TRBJ1-3): DVKVTQSSRYLVKRTGEKVFLECVQDMDHENMFWYRQDPGLGLRLIYFSYDVKMKEKGDIPEGYSVSREKKERFSLILESASTNQTSMYLCASSLSGVDWNTIYFGEGSWLTVV.

The V call is TRBV28, the J call TRBJ2-7, with 9 bases identical to TRBD2. Germline assignment: CDR1 MDHEN and CDR2 SYDVKM. This CDR3 has 16 amino acids. Germline trimming cut 3 bases from V and 1 base from J; bases unmatched to any gene: 7. The CDR3 DNA reads TGTGCCAGCAGTTTTCCGACTAGCGGAGCATCCTACGAGCAGTACTTC. This sequence encodes CASSFPTSGASYEQYF.

The rearrangement uses TRBV4-1 and TRBJ1-1; tentative D call: TRBD1 (6 bases). Between the trimmed V and J ends, which lost 3 bases and 3 bases, there was a span of 17 bases. The germline V gene encodes CDR1 MGHRA and CDR2 YSYEKL. The CDR3 runs 16 residues. CDR3 loop: CASSQNGRGWDTEAFF. CDR3 DNA: TGCGCCAGCAGCCAGAACGGCAGGGGTTGGGACACTGAAGCTTTCTTT.

This chain joins TRBV13 and TRBJ1-2; 9 nucleotides line up with TRBD1. The trim removed 6 bases at V and 8 bases at J, leaving 10 bases unmatched. Germline CDR1 PRHDT, CDR2 FYEKMQ (reference sequence). The CDR3 totals 14 residues. This CDR3 is CASRPPGTGNGYTF. In DNA form, the CDR3 reads TGTGCCAGCAGACCTCCCGGGACAGGGAACGGCTACACCTTC. Full variable domain (rest looked up from reference TRBV13 and TRBJ1-2): AAGVIQSPRHLIKEKRETATLKCYPIPRHDTVYWYQQGPGQDPQFLISFYEKMQSDKGSIPDRFSAQQFSDYHSELNMSSLELGDSALYFCASRPPGTGNGYTFGSGTRLTVV.

In this sample, this clonotype turned up many times. The V call is TRBV7-9, the J call TRBJ2-1; 8 bases agree with TRBD2. CDR1 SEHNR and CDR2 FQNEAQ come from the germline V gene (reference sequence). The CDR3 is 16 residues long. The V gene end was trimmed by 5 bases and the J gene end by 0 bases; junction bases not matched to a gene: 6. CDR3 loop: CASSHHSGISYNEQFF. The CDR3 nucleotides are TGTGCCAGCAGCCACCATAGCGGGATCTCCTACAATGAGCAGTTCTTC.

This clonotype came up many times. The chain uses TRBV7-2 and TRBJ2-3; 15 nucleotides agree with TRBD2. The length of the CDR3 is 20 residues. V lost 5 bases and J lost 0; bases outside the gene matches: 12. Germline V gene lookup returns CDR1 SGHTA and CDR2 FQGNSA. CDR3 loop: CASSHWTSGRAGSSTDTQYF. The CDR3 DNA sequence: TGTGCCAGCAGCCATTGGACTAGCGGGAGGGCCGGTTCTAGCACAGATACGCAGTATTTT.

This chain joins TRBV6-2 or TRBV6-3 and TRBJ2-7; 11 bases agree with TRBD1. The CDR3 extends over 14 amino acids. Trimming cost V 2 bases and J 7 bases; bases outside gene matches: 4. Germline CDR1 is MNHEY and CDR2 is SVGEGT. The CDR3 region has the DNA TGTGCCAGCAGTTACCCGGACAGGGGGCGAGAGCAGTACTTC. Residues: CASSYPDRGREQYF.

This clonotype was counted only a few times. The gene calls are TRBV6-1 and TRBJ2-7; the match to TRBD1 covers 7 bases. This CDR3 has 14 amino acids. The germline V gene has CDR1 MNHNS and CDR2 SASEGT. The ends lost 5 bases at V and 6 bases at J; junction bases unmatched: 10. CDR3 loop: CASSPRQGGGEQYF. The CDR3 DNA reads as TGTGCCAGCAGTCCCCGACAGGGTGGGGGCGAGCAGTACTTC.

The chain is built from TRBV5-1 and TRBJ2-2, with D perhaps matching TRBD2 (7 bases). V lost 4 bases and J 2 bases, leaving 21 bases between the germline ends. Germline CDR1 is SGHRS and CDR2 is YFSETQ. The CDR3 covers 18 residues. Here the CDR3 reads CASSPDGGQRINTGELFF. CDR3 DNA sequence: TGCGCCAGCAGCCCCGACGGGGGGCAGCGGATTAACACCGGGGAGCTGTTTTTT.

The V and J genes are TRBV2 and TRBJ1-1; D not resolved. From germline, CDR1 is SNHLY and CDR2 FYNNEI. V was trimmed by 8 bases and J by 5 bases, leaving 6 bases between them. The CDR3 has 10 residues. CDR3 loop: CASPATEAFF. CDR3 in DNA: TGTGCCAGCCCTGCAACTGAAGCTTTCTTT.

This sequence joins TRBV20-1 and TRBJ2-7, with 7 bases fitting TRBD2. Germline CDR1 reads DFQATT; CDR2 reads SNEGSKA (reference sequence). The ends lost 6 bases at V and 3 bases at J; junction bases unmatched: 14. The CDR3 covers 15 residues. The CDR3 here is CSAEGPRRDYYEQYF. In DNA form, the CDR3 reads TGCAGTGCGGAGGGACCCCGGAGGGACTACTACGAGCAGTACTTC.

The table lists this clonotype with a few counts. The rearrangement links TRBV6-2 or TRBV6-3 to TRBJ2-2; D is undetermined. This CDR3 has 11 amino acids. V was trimmed by 10 bases and J by 3 bases, leaving 6 bases between them. Germline loops: CDR1 MNHEY, CDR2 SVGEGT. CDR3 sequence (DNA): TGTGCCACCACTTACACCGGGGAGCTGTTTTTT. It is translated as CATTYTGELFF.

The chain is built from TRBV20-1 and TRBJ2-3, with 7 bases lining up with TRBD2. Germline V lookup: CDR1 DFQATT, CDR2 SNEGSKA (reference sequence). CDR3 size: 15 residues. The V gene end was trimmed by 0 bases and the J gene end by 2 bases; junction bases not matched to a gene: 5. CDR3: CSARDPAGVTDTQYF. The CDR3 nucleotides are TGCAGTGCTAGAGATCCGGCGGGAGTCACAGATACGCAGTATTTT.

At least ten counts were recorded for this clonotype. This chain uses TRBV28 with TRBJ2-3, with 11 bases lining up with TRBD2. CDR1 and CDR2 from the germline V gene are MDHEN and SYDVKM. With V trimmed by 5 bases and J by 10 bases, 8 bases remained unmatched. CDR3 length: 14 residues. The CDR3 coding sequence is TGTGCCAGCAGTCCGCAGACTAGCGGGGCCGCGCAGTATTTT. Translating it yields CASSPQTSGAAQYF.

The chain links TRBV4-1 to TRBJ1-5; a weak D match, TRBD1 (6 bases). Germline V gives CDR1 MGHRA, CDR2 YSYEKL. CDR3 length equals 15 residues. V gave up 0 bases and J gave up 6 bases, with 12 bases separating them. This CDR3 reads CASSQDGGGGQPQHF. The DNA of the CDR3 is TGCGCCAGCAGCCAAGATGGGGGGGGCGGTCAGCCCCAGCATTTT.

The V and J genes are TRBV28 and TRBJ2-3, with D possibly being TRBD2 (5 bases). The CDR3 is 14 amino acids. V dropped 10 bases and J dropped 4 bases, with 18 bases sitting between them. CDR1 MDHEN and CDR2 SYDVKM come from the germline V gene. This CDR3 is CATEVGVEADTQYF. The CDR3 DNA follows: TGTGCCACAGAAGTCGGGGTTGAGGCAGATACGCAGTATTTT.

Concerning this clonotype itself: A much larger clone lies one base from this, so it may be a read error. The V gene is TRBV3-1, the J gene TRBJ2-7, with a tentative D call TRBD2 (6 bases). The V end lost 0 bases, the J end lost 1 base, and 22 bases lay between the germline ends. The CDR3 runs 19 residues. The germline V gene has CDR1 LGHDT and CDR2 YNNKEL (reference sequence). The CDR3 nucleotides read TGTGCCAGCAGCCAAGATGGGGAAACCTGGGCTAGCGTATCCTACGAGCAGTACTTC. Translated: CASSQDGETWASVSYEQYF.

This clonotype came up a few times. V is TRBV7-8 and J is TRBJ1-1; D gene uncertain. V shed 2 bases and J shed 7 bases, with 8 bases lying between them. This CDR3 is built from 12 residues. Germline CDR1 SGHVS, CDR2 FQNEAQ. This CDR3 reads CASSLLSDEAFF. CDR3 DNA sequence: TGTGCCAGCAGCTTATTGTCCGATGAAGCTTTCTTT.